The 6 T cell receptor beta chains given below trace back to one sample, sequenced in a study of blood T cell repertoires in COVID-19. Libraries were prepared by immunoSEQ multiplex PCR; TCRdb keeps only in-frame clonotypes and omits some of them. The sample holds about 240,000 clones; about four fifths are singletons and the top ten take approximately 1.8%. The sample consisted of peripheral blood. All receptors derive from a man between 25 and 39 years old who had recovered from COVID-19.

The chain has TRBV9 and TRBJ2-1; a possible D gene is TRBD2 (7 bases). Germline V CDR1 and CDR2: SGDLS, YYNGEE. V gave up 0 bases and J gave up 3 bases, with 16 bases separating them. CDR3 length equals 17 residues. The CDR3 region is CASSVEGGGGLYNEQFF. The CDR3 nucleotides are TGTGCCAGCAGCGTAGAGGGAGGCGGGGGCCTCTACAATGAGCAGTTCTTC.

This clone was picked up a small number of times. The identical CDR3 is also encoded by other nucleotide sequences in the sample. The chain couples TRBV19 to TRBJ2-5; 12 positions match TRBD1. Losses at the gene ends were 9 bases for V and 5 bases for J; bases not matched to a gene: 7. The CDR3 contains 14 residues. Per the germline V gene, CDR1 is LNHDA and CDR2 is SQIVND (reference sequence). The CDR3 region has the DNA TGTGCCAGCCGGGACAGGGGGCGCGGTGAGACCCAGTACTTC. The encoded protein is CASRDRGRGETQYF.

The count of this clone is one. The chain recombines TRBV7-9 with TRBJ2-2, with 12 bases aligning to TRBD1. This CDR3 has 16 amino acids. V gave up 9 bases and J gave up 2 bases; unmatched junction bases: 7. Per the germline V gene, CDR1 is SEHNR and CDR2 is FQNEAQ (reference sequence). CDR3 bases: TGTGCCAGGGGACAGGGGGCCGGCGCCAACACCGGGGAGCTGTTTTTT. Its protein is CARGQGAGANTGELFF.

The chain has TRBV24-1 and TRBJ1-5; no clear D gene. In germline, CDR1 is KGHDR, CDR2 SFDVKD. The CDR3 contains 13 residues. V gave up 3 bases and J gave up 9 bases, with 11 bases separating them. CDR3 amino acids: CATSDAVLSPQHF. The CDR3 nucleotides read TGTGCCACCAGTGATGCCGTGCTATCGCCCCAGCATTTT.

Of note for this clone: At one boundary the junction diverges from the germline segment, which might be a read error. The chain's CDR3 is CASSLSSGGRYNEQFF. The CDR3, as DNA: TGTGCCAGCAGTCTATCCAGCGGGGGCCGGTACAATGAGCAGTTCTTC. This sequence joins TRBV27 and TRBJ2-1, with 8 bases lining up with TRBD2. In germline, CDR1 is MNHEY, CDR2 SMNVEV (reference sequence). The CDR3 totals 16 residues.

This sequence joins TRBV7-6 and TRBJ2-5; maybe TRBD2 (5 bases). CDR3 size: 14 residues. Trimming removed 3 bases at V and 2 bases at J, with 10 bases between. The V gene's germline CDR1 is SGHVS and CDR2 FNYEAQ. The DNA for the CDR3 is TGTGCCAGCAGCTTTTACCGGGGACAAGAGACCCAGTACTTC. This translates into CASSFYRGQETQYF. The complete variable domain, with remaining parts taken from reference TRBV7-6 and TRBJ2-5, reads GAGVSQSPRYKVTKRGQDVALRCDPISGHVSLYWYRQALGQGPEFLTYFNYEAQQDKSGLPNDRFSAERPEGSISTLTIQRTEQRDSAMYRCASSFYRGQETQYFGPGTRLLVL.